This paragraph reports one T cell receptor (beta chain). As yet, its antigen is unknown. The data originate from a study of early T cells in non-severe SARS-CoV-2 infection. About the research overall: The input, bulk RNA from unsorted whole blood, was sequenced, and chains were unpaired.

The CDR3 is 16 amino acids. Germline CDR1 SGHKS, CDR2 YYEKEE (reference sequence). The J segment lost 2 bases and the V segment lost 0 bases, leaving 5 bases of the junction unmatched. Study results and limitations: Comparison of clonotypes with VDJdb favored anti-spike CD8 responses while missing private and CD4 specificities.

A single record per CDR3 protein comes from TCRdb applying MiXCR to the 5' RACE reads. The sample carries around 57,000 distinct CDR3 sequences, under 15% recorded once. Sequencing input: whole blood. This chain uses TRBV5-5 with TRBJ2-5; TRBD1 matches at 9 bases. The clonotype comes from an adult who was a healthcare worker with PCR-confirmed SARS-CoV-2 infection or an uninfected control (not recorded which). The CDR3 sequence: CASSLALGTGQETQYF. CDR3 DNA: TGTGCCAGCAGCTTGGCTCTAGGGACAGGGCAAGAGACCCAGTACTTC.